A single sample is the source of the 28 T cell receptor beta chains below, sequenced in a study of blood T cell repertoires in COVID-19 (dated by TCRdb to about 2020). The library was built by means of the immunoSEQ multiplex PCR assay. This is the immuneACCESS table as TCRdb keeps it, with only in-frame sequences that have V and J called. A part of the clones is gone; compared with another copy, unresolved V genes explain less than half, and the rest is unexplained. This sample gives around 27,000 clones in total; around 83% of them show up just once. Clones ranked in the top ten supply about 25% of the sample. The sample comprised peripheral blood. The receptor source for this set is a man between 65 and 85 years old with active COVID-19.

V and J are TRBV14 and TRBJ2-7; the match to TRBD1 covers 9 bases. The CDR3 contains 15 residues. The germline CDR1 and CDR2 sequences are SGHDN and FVKESK. Trimming took 4 bases from V and 4 from J; bases not matched to a gene: 8. The CDR3 loop reads CASSPLKQGAYEQYF. The CDR3 DNA follows: TGTGCCAGCAGCCCATTAAAACAGGGGGCTTACGAGCAGTACTTC.

The rearrangement links TRBV10-3 to TRBJ2-7; D possibly corresponds to TRBD1 (5 bases). CDR3 size: 14 residues. Germline assignment: CDR1 ENHRY and CDR2 SYGVKD. Trimming stripped 2 bases from V and 2 bases from J, with 10 bases between. The CDR3 loop is CAISEPDSTYEQYF. CDR3 nucleotides: TGTGCCATCAGTGAGCCCGACAGTACCTACGAGCAGTACTTC.

This clone was seen once. The chain recombines TRBV15 with TRBJ1-5, with a tentative D call TRBD1 (5 bases). Germline CDR1 LNHNV, CDR2 YYDKDF (reference sequence). Trimming took off 9 bases at V and 6 bases at J, with 30 bases between the two ends. There are 18 residues in the CDR3. In nucleotides, the CDR3 is TGTGCCACACGGGGGGGGAGCAGGGTGAGGCTCGGCGGTCAGCCCCAGCATTTT. It specifies CATRGGSRVRLGGQPQHF.

The V and J genes are TRBV11-2 and TRBJ2-5; D remains unclear. CDR1 is SGHAT, CDR2 FQNNGV, per germline. There are 11 residues in the CDR3. V was trimmed by 5 bases and J by 4 bases, leaving 5 bases between them. The CDR3 region is CASSARETQYF. CDR3 coding DNA: TGTGCCAGCAGCGCCAGAGAGACCCAGTACTTC.

The chain is built from TRBV28 and TRBJ2-6; D not resolved. CDR1 is MDHEN and CDR2 is SYDVKM in the germline V gene. V gave up 7 bases and J gave up 2 bases, with 12 bases separating them. The CDR3 length is 15 residues. The CDR3 nucleotides read TGTGCCAGCACCCACGGAGCAACTGGGGCCAACGTCCTGACTTTC. Its protein is CASTHGATGANVLTF.

The chain is built from TRBV12-3 or TRBV12-4 and TRBJ2-1; no clear D gene. CDR3 length: 11 amino acids. Between the trimmed V and J ends, which lost 8 bases and 3 bases, there was a span of 5 bases. CDR3 nucleotide sequence: TGTGCCAGCTCCTACTACAATGAGCAGTTCTTC. It is translated as CASSYYNEQFF.

The rearrangement uses TRBV24-1 and TRBJ1-2; D ambiguous. The length of the CDR3 is 15 residues. Trimming removed 6 bases at V and 5 bases at J, with 18 bases between. The germline CDR1 and CDR2 sequences are KGHDR and SFDVKD. CDR3: CATSPGGTWRYGYTF. The CDR3 coding sequence is TGTGCCACCAGTCCCGGCGGAACCTGGAGATATGGCTACACCTTC.

The chain couples TRBV5-1 to TRBJ1-4; 7 bases agree with TRBD1. With 2 bases clipped from V and 4 bases from J, the junction kept 8 bases outside the gene matches. Germline CDR1 SGHRS, CDR2 YFSETQ. The CDR3 is 16 residues long. The CDR3 region is CASSFQLTGINEKLFF. Here the CDR3 DNA reads TGCGCCAGCAGCTTCCAACTGACAGGGATTAATGAAAAACTGTTTTTT.

This sequence joins TRBV11-2 and TRBJ2-1, with a tentative D call TRBD1 (6 bases). The V end lost 11 bases, the J end lost 0 bases, and 14 bases lay between the germline ends. Germline lookup yields CDR1 SGHAT and CDR2 FQNNGV. This CDR3 contains 14 residues. The CDR3: CACQGFSSYNEQFF. CDR3 in DNA: TGTGCCTGTCAGGGGTTTAGCTCCTACAATGAGCAGTTCTTC.

This clone showed up just once. The gene calls are TRBV29-1 and TRBJ2-2, with 13 bases aligning to TRBD2. The junction had 8 bases not matched to a gene; V was cut back by 7 bases and J by 6 bases. The length of the CDR3 is 15 residues. CDR1 is SQVTM and CDR2 is ANQGSEA in the germline V gene. The CDR3, as DNA: TGCAGCGGCCGCCCCGGGACTAGCGGGGCCGGGGAGCTGTTTTTT. This translates into CSGRPGTSGAGELFF.

This clone was picked up a small number of times. The genes are TRBV4-2 and TRBJ1-1; 9 positions agree with TRBD1. V shed 10 bases, J shed 4 bases, and the junction held 7 bases outside the gene matches. Germline V lookup: CDR1 LGHNA, CDR2 YNFKEQ. The CDR3 totals 13 residues. The CDR3 loop is CAIQGAGSTEAFF. CDR3 nucleotides: TGTGCCATACAGGGGGCGGGGAGCACTGAAGCTTTCTTT.

Note on this clone: The same CDR3 arises from other DNA sequences in this sample as well. The chain uses TRBV2 and TRBJ2-1, with D possibly TRBD1 on 6 matching bases. V lost 6 bases, J lost 4 bases, and 7 bases lay in between. Germline V gene data show CDR1 as SNHLY and CDR2 as FYNNEI. The CDR3 length is 12 residues. The DNA of the CDR3 is TGTGCCAGCAGGGACAGTTACAATGAGCAGTTCTTC. It yields the protein CASRDSYNEQFF.

The V and J genes are TRBV6-2 or TRBV6-3 and TRBJ2-5, with 15 bases aligning to TRBD2. This CDR3 region has 16 residues. Germline lookup yields CDR1 MNHEY and CDR2 SVGEGT. The V segment lost 5 bases and the J segment 1 base; nucleotides outside the gene matches: 2. CDR3 coding DNA: TGTGCCAGCAGTAGGGGACTAGCGGGAGGCCAAGAGACCCAGTACTTC. It encodes CASSRGLAGGQETQYF.

V is TRBV5-6 and J is TRBJ1-1; the D is unclear. Germline V gene data show CDR1 as SGHDT and CDR2 as YYEEEE. V was cut by 0 bases and J by 5 bases, with 11 bases left in between. There are 14 residues in the CDR3. In DNA form, the CDR3 reads TGTGCCAGCAGCTTGGAAAGTTATGCGACTGAAGCTTTCTTT. Amino acid sequence: CASSLESYATEAFF.

This clone was observed a few times. The chain links TRBV7-8 to TRBJ2-7; 9 nucleotides match TRBD1. Germline loops: CDR1 SGHVS, CDR2 FQNEAQ. CDR3 length: 14 amino acids. The J segment lost 3 bases and the V segment lost 8 bases, leaving 8 bases of the junction unmatched. The CDR3, as DNA: TGTGCCAGCGGGTGGGACAGGGAGAACTACGAGCAGTACTTC. The encoded protein is CASGWDRENYEQYF.

This chain links TRBV7-8 with TRBJ2-5; TRBD2 aligns across 9 bases. Germline V gene data show CDR1 as SGHVS and CDR2 as FQNEAQ. Germline trimming cut 1 base from V and 7 bases from J; bases unmatched to any gene: 7. The CDR3 has 15 residues. The CDR3 DNA reads as TGTGCCAGCAGCTTAGGCGGGGGGGCCGAGGGGACCCAGTACTTC. It yields the protein CASSLGGGAEGTQYF.

The CDR3 DNA sequence: TGTGCCAGTACATACGGGGATCGGTCAAATCAGCCCCAGCATTTT. Translating gives CASTYGDRSNQPQHF. The J gene is TRBJ1-5, the V gene TRBV19; D gene ambiguous. There are 15 residues in the CDR3. Deletions cut 7 bases from V and 4 bases from J, with 17 bases between. Germline lookup yields CDR1 LNHDA and CDR2 SQIVND (reference sequence).

This clone was observed many times. The rearrangement links TRBV4-2 to TRBJ2-7; tentative D call: TRBD1 (5 bases). Germline V gene data show CDR1 as LGHNA and CDR2 as YNFKEQ. The CDR3 is made up of 13 amino acids. V was shortened by 1 base and J by 4 bases, with 8 bases between the two germline ends. CDR3 coding DNA: TGTGCCAGCAGCCAAGTTGGGGCTTACGAGCAGTACTTC. It specifies CASSQVGAYEQYF.

V and J are TRBV4-2 and TRBJ2-3; D is ambiguous. The CDR3 consists of 13 residues. Germline V gives CDR1 LGHNA, CDR2 YNFKEQ. Trimming cost V 0 bases and J 8 bases, with 9 bases left between them. The CDR3 nucleotides are TGTGCCAGCAGCCAAGATTACCCGGGTACGCAGTATTTT. Protein sequence: CASSQDYPGTQYF.

This clone was found a few times. The chain has TRBV7-9 and TRBJ1-3; no clear D. Germline V CDR1 and CDR2: SEHNR, FQNEAQ (reference sequence). The V gene lost 4 bases and the J gene lost 0 bases, with 10 bases spanning the gap. This CDR3 contains 15 residues. The CDR3 sequence: CASSSRDPSGNTIYF. The DNA of the CDR3 is TGTGCCAGCAGCTCCCGGGATCCCTCTGGAAACACCATATATTTT.

The CDR3 is CASSYRRPVTSGRNNEQFF. In DNA form, the CDR3 reads TGTGCCAGCAGTTACCGACGCCCCGTGACTAGCGGGAGGAACAATGAGCAGTTCTTC. This chain uses TRBV28 with TRBJ2-1, with 13 bases matching TRBD2. Germline lookup yields CDR1 MDHEN and CDR2 SYDVKM. Trimming cost V 4 bases and J 5 bases; bases outside gene matches: 14. This CDR3 has 19 residues.

The chain employs TRBV6-1 and TRBJ1-1; the D gene is possibly TRBD1 (6 bases). From germline, CDR1 is MNHNS and CDR2 SASEGT. The CDR3 length is 16 residues. V lost 2 bases and J lost 4, with 17 bases in between. The CDR3 sequence is CASSEWGGRWITEAFF. The DNA for the CDR3 is TGTGCCAGCAGTGAATGGGGGGGCAGGTGGATCACTGAAGCTTTCTTT.

This sequence joins TRBV9 and TRBJ1-6, with D maybe TRBD1 (5 bases). V lost 3 bases, J lost 7 bases, and 17 bases lay in between. Germline CDR1 SGDLS, CDR2 YYNGEE. This CDR3 comprises 16 residues. The CDR3 spells CASSATFGGTNSPLHF. The CDR3 DNA reads as TGTGCCAGCAGCGCGACATTTGGGGGGACCAATTCACCCCTCCACTTT.

The chain joins TRBV24-1 to TRBJ1-5; D is undetermined. The length of the CDR3 is 15 residues. V lost 6 bases and J 4 bases, leaving 15 bases between the germline ends. The germline gives CDR1 KGHDR, CDR2 SFDVKD. The CDR3 sequence: CATSPVTPANQPQHF. The CDR3 coding sequence is TGTGCCACCAGTCCCGTGACTCCAGCAAATCAGCCCCAGCATTTT.

This clone has more than one count but fewer than ten. This chain links TRBV30 with TRBJ2-4; weak D call: TRBD1 (6 bases). V lost 3 bases and J 4 bases, leaving 13 bases between the germline ends. This CDR3 is built from 14 residues. Germline CDR1 is GTSNPN and CDR2 is SVGIG (reference sequence). CDR3 nucleotides: TGTGCCTGGAGCCCCAGGGGTGCTAAAAACATTCAGTACTTC. This gives the protein CAWSPRGAKNIQYF.

The chain is built from TRBV30 and TRBJ1-2; TRBD1 agrees at 8 bases. V was clipped by 4 bases and J by 6 bases; unmatched bases: 7. The germline V gene has CDR1 GTSNPN and CDR2 SVGIG (reference sequence). There are 13 residues in the CDR3. The CDR3 sequence is CAWMIGQGNGYTF. The CDR3 DNA follows: TGTGCCTGGATGATCGGACAGGGAAATGGCTACACCTTC.

The CDR3 loop reads CASSMAQGQRNSPLHF. In DNA, the CDR3 is TGTGCCAGTAGTATGGCCCAGGGCCAGCGCAATTCACCCCTCCACTTT. The chain is built from TRBV19 and TRBJ1-6; possibly TRBD1 for D (5 bases). The CDR3 sequence is 16 residues long. Germline V CDR1 and CDR2: LNHDA, SQIVND (reference sequence). The ends were cut back, 3 bases at V and 7 bases at J, with 16 bases in the middle.

The chain has TRBV7-8 and TRBJ1-2, with D possibly TRBD1 on 6 matching bases. In germline, CDR1 is SGHVS, CDR2 FQNEAQ. CDR3 length: 14 amino acids. Trimming took 5 bases from V and 8 from J, leaving 18 bases between them. CDR3 coding DNA: TGTGCCAGCAGCCCGCAGACAGGACTGGGCGGCTACACCTTC. It translates to CASSPQTGLGGYTF.